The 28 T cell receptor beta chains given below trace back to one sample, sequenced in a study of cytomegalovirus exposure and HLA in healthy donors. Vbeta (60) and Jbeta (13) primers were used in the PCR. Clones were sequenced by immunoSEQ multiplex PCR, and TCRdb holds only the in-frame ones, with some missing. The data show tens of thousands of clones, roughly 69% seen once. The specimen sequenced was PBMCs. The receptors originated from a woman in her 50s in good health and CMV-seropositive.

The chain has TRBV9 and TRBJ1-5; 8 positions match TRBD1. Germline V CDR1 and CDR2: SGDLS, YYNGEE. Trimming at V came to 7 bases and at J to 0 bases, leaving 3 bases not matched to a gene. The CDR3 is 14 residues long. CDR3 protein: CASQGADSNQPQHF. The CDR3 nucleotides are TGTGCCAGCCAGGGGGCGGATAGCAATCAGCCCCAGCATTTT.

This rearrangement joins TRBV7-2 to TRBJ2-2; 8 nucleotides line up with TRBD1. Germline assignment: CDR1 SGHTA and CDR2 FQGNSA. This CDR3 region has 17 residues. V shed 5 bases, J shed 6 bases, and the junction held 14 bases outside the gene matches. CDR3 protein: CASSLQAGGALSGELFF. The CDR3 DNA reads TGTGCCAGCAGCCTTCAAGCAGGGGGCGCTTTGTCCGGGGAGCTGTTTTTT.

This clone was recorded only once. CDR3 loop: CASSGAYNRGNQPQHF. As DNA, the CDR3 is TGTGCCAGCAGTGGCGCATATAACAGGGGCAATCAGCCCCAGCATTTT. V and J are TRBV2 and TRBJ1-5, with D maybe TRBD1 (6 bases). V lost 4 bases and J lost 2, with 15 bases in between. CDR1 is SNHLY and CDR2 is FYNNEI in the germline V gene. The CDR3 runs to 16 residues.

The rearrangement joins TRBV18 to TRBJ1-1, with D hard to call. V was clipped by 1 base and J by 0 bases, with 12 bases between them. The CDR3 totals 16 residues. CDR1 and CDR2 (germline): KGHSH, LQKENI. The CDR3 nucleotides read TGTGCCAGCTCACCACGACCAGCGACTCTGAACACTGAAGCTTTCTTT. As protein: CASSPRPATLNTEAFF.

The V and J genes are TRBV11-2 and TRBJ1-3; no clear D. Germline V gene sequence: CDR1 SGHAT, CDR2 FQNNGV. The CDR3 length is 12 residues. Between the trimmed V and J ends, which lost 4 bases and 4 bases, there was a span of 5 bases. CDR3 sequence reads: CASSSGGNTIYF. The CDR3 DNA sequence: TGTGCCAGCAGCTCCGGGGGAAACACCATATATTTT.

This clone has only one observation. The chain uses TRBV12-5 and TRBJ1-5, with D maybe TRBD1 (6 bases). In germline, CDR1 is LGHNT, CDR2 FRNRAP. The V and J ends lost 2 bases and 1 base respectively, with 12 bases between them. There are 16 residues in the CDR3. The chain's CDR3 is CASGLLRQASNQPQHF. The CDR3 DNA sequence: TGTGCTAGTGGTTTGTTAAGACAGGCCAGCAATCAGCCCCAGCATTTT.

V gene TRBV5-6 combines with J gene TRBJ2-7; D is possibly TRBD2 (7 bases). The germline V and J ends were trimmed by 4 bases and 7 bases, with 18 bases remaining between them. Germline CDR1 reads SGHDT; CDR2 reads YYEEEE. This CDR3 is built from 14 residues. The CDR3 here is CASSPVGGPGEQYF. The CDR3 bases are TGTGCCAGCAGCCCGGTCGGGGGGCCTGGAGAGCAGTACTTC.

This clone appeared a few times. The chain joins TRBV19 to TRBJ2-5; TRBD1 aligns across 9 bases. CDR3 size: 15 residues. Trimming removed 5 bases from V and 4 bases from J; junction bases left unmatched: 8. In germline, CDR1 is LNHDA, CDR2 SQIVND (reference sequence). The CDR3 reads CASSVGTGWGETQYF. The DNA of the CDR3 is TGTGCCAGTAGTGTCGGGACAGGGTGGGGAGAGACCCAGTACTTC.

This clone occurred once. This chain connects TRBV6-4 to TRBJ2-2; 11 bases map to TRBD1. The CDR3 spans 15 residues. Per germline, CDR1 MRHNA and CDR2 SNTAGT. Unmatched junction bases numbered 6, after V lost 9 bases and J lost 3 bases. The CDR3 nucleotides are TGTGCCAGAAAGCCGGGACAGGGGGACACCGGGGAGCTGTTTTTT. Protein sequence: CARKPGQGDTGELFF.

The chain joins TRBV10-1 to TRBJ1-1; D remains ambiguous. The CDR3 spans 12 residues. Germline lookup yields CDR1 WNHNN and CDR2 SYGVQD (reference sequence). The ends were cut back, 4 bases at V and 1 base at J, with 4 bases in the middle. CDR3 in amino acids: CASSGPNTEAFF. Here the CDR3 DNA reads TGCGCCAGCAGTGGGCCGAACACTGAAGCTTTCTTT.

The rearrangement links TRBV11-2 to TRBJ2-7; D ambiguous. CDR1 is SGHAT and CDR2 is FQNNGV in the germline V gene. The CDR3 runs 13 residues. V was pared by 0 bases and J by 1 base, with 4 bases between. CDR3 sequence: CASSLDPSYEQYF. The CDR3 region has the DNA TGTGCCAGCAGCTTAGATCCTTCCTACGAGCAGTACTTC.

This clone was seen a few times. DNA for the CDR3: TGTGCCAGCAGCCCTGGGCTAGCGGGGGGGGAGCAGTATTTT. The encoded protein is CASSPGLAGGEQYF. This chain links TRBV7-3 with TRBJ2-3; 12 bases are shared with TRBD2. Unmatched junction bases numbered 8, after V lost 5 bases and J lost 11 bases. Germline CDR1 reads SGHTA; CDR2 reads FQGTGA. This CDR3 region has 14 residues.

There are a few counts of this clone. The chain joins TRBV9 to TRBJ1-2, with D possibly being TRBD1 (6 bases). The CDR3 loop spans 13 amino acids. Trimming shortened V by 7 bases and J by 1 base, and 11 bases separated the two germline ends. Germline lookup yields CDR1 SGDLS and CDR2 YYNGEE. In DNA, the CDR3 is TGTGCCAGCGCCCGGACAGATAACTATGGCTACACCTTC. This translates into CASARTDNYGYTF.

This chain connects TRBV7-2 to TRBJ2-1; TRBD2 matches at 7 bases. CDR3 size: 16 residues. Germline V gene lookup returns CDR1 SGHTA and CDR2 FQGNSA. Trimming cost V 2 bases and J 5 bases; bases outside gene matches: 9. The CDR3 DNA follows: TGTGCCAGCAGCTTAACACTGGACCGGGGGGACAATGAGCAGTTCTTC. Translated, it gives CASSLTLDRGDNEQFF.

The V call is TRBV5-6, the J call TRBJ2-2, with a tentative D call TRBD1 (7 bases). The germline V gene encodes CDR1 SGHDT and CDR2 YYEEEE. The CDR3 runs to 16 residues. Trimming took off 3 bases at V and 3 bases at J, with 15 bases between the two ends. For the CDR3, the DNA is TGTGCCAGCAGCTCGTCGACAGGGAGGTACACCGGGGAGCTGTTTTTT. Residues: CASSSSTGRYTGELFF.

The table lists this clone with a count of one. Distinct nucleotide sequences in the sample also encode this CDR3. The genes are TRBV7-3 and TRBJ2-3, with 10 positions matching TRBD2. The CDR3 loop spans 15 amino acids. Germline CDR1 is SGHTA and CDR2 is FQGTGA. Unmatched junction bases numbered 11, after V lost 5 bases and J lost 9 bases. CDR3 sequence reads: CASSLRAGGPDTQYF. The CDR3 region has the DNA TGTGCCAGCAGCCTTAGAGCGGGGGGGCCGGACACGCAGTATTTT.

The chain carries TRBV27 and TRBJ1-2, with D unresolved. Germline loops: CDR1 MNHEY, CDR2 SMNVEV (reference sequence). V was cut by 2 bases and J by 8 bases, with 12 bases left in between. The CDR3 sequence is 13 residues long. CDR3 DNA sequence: TGTGCCAGCAGTTTAACTGGGCTTTGGGGCTACACCTTC. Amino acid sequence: CASSLTGLWGYTF.

The CDR3, as DNA: TGCAGTGTCAGTCGGGATGAAAAACTGTTTTTT. This gives the protein CSVSRDEKLFF. The rearrangement uses TRBV20-1 and TRBJ1-4; D is unclear. Deletions cut 7 bases from V and 6 bases from J, with 9 bases between. The CDR3 consists of 11 residues. The germline V gene has CDR1 DFQATT and CDR2 SNEGSKA (reference sequence).

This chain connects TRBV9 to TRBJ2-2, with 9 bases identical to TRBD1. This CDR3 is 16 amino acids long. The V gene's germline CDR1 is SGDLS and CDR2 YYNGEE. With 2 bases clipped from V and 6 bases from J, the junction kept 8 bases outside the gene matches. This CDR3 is CASSVTGTGMPGELFF. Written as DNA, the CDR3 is TGTGCCAGCAGCGTGACCGGGACAGGGATGCCCGGGGAGCTGTTTTTT.

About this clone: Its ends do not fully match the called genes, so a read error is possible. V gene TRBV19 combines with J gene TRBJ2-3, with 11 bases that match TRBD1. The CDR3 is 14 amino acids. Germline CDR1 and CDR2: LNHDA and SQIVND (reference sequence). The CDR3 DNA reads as TGTGCCACTTCACGGACAGGGGGCACGGATACGCAGTATTTT. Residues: CATSRTGGTDTQYF. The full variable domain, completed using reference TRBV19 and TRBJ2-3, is DGGITQSPKYLFRKEGQNVTLSCEQNLNHDAMYWYRQDPGQGLRLIYYSQIVNDFQKGDIAEGYSVSREKKESFPLTVTSAQKNPTAFYLCATSRTGGTDTQYFGPGTRLTVL.

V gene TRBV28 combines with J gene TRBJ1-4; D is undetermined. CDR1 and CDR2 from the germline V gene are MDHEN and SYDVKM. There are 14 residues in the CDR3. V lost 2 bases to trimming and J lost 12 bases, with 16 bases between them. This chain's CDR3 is CASSLHAGLKELFF. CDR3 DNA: TGTGCCAGCAGTTTACACGCGGGGTTAAAGGAACTGTTTTTT.

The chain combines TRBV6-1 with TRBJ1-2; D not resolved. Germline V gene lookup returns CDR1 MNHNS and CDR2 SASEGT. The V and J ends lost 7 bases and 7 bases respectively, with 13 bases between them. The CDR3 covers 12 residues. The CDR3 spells CASTTSRGGYTF. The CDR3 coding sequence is TGTGCCAGCACCACGTCTCGGGGTGGCTACACCTTC.

The CDR3: CATSRTTSNYGYTF. In nucleotides, the CDR3 is TGTGCCACCAGCAGAACTACATCCAACTATGGCTACACCTTC. The rearrangement links TRBV15 to TRBJ1-2; D not resolved. The germline V gene encodes CDR1 LNHNV and CDR2 YYDKDF (reference sequence). The ends were cut back, 2 bases at V and 2 bases at J, with 9 bases in the middle. The CDR3 extends over 14 amino acids.

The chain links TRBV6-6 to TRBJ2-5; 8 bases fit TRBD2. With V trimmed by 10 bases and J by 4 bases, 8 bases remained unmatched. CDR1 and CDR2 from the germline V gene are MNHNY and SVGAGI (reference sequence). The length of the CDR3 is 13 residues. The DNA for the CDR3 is TGTGCCACCATGCGGGGGGCGGGAGAGACCCAGTACTTC. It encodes CATMRGAGETQYF.

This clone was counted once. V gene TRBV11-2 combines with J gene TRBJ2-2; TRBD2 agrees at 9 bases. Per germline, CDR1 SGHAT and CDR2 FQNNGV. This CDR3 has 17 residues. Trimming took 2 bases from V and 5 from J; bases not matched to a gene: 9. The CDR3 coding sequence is TGTGCCAGCAGCTTAAAGTTTAGGACTAGCGTTACCGGGGAGCTGTTTTTT. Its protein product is CASSLKFRTSVTGELFF.

CDR3: CASSPTGTANTEAFF. DNA for the CDR3: TGTGCCAGCAGTCCGACCGGGACAGCTAACACTGAAGCTTTCTTT. The chain carries TRBV27 and TRBJ1-1; 7 bases match TRBD1. V lost 5 bases to trimming and J lost 2 bases; unmatched junction nucleotides: 8. CDR3 size: 15 residues. Per germline, CDR1 MNHEY and CDR2 SMNVEV (reference sequence).

This chain's CDR3 is CASRPPGQRKDTQYF. In nucleotides, the CDR3 is TGTGCCAGCAGACCACCCGGACAACGTAAGGATACGCAGTATTTT. The gene calls are TRBV27 and TRBJ2-3; D is possibly TRBD1 (5 bases). The CDR3 loop spans 15 amino acids. With 6 bases removed from V and 6 bases from J, the gap between germline ends came to 19 bases. Per germline, CDR1 MNHEY and CDR2 SMNVEV (reference sequence).

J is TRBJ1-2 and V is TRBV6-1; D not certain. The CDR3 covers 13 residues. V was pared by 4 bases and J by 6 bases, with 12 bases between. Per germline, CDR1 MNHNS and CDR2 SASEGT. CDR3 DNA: TGTGCCAGCAGTGTACCATACAGTGATGGCTACACCTTC. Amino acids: CASSVPYSDGYTF.